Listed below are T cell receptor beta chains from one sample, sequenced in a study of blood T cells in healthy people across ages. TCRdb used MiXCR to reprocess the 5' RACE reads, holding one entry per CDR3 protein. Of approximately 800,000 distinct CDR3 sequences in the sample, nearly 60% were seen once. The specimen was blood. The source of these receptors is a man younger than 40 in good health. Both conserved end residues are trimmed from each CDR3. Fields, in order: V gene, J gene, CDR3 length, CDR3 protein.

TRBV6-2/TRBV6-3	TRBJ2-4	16	ASRPDSQAGLAKNIQY
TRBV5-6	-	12	ANSSAQGGYEQY
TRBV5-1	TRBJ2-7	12	ASSLLPAYNEQY
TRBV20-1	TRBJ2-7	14	SAVGLGVAGRHEQY
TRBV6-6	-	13	ASSFSNPPPYEQY
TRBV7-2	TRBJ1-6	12	ASSEQGNNSPLH
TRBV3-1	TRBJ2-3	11	ASSPGLVSTQY
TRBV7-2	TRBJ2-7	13	ASSVILSGGYEQY
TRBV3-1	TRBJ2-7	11	ASSQVEAYEQY
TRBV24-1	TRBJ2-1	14	ATSSPGLANYNEQF
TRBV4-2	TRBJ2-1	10	ASSQEYNEQS
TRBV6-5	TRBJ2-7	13	ASSYTKLHSYEQY
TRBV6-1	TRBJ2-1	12	ASSEPGQGFEQF
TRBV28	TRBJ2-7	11	ASSQPSSYEQY